This T cell receptor (beta chain) was captured by sequencing in a study of T-cell memory formation after mild COVID-19 (dated by TCRdb to 2020 to 2022). Regarding the study in general: TCR sequence clusters from the two donors were found to be largely donor specific. Longitudinal TCRalpha and TCRbeta repertoire sequencing tracked T-cell clones expanding and contracting after mild COVID-19 in a couple of donors. The cohort comprised two young, previously healthy adult volunteers, one female and one male.

PBMCs were isolated by Ficoll-Paque density gradient centrifugation. The table lists this clonotype with a few counts. The clone's antigen remains unknown. It has no much larger one-base neighbor in the sample; base qualities were not kept. What the work shows at the level of the full study, not this receptor alone: Contracting CD4+ clones appeared mostly in the CM and EM memory subsets, whereas CD8+ clones were enriched in EMRA. Some responding clones were detected in pre-infection memory, suggesting pre-existing cross-reactive memory T cells joined the SARS-CoV-2 response. The second-wave clones that peaked on day 37 were not confirmed to be SARS-CoV-2 specific. From day 15 to 85, contracting clones showed balanced CD4/CD8 phenotypes, whereas a second wave of clones that expanded from day 15 to 37 leaned towards CD4+. Only a couple of mild cases were covered by the study, and larger cohorts that include severe cases with pre-infection samples were considered necessary.

Looking up the germline V gene yields CDR1 SGHTA and CDR2 FQGNSA. Relative to germline, V is missing 4 bases and J is missing 8 bases, with 7 bases of the junction outside any gene match. Measured from the cysteine to the phenylalanine, the CDR3 is 15 residues long. The CDR3 DNA has 45 bases and is translated from base 1. For sequencing, an Illumina NovaSeq 6000 was employed. TCRalpha and TCRbeta cDNA libraries were built by 5'RACE with constant-segment primers, adding sample barcodes and unique molecular identifiers. Trizol reagent was used to extract RNA from every sample. The libraries were amplified in two PCR steps, and the second step added a second sample barcode and Illumina TruSeq adapters. Libraries were sequenced on an Illumina NovaSeq with 2 x 150 bp paired-end reads. The authors processed their data as follows. With migec v1.2.7, reads were demultiplexed and then collapsed into UMI-guided consensus sequences. With mixcr v2.1.11, UMI consensuses were aligned to TRA and TRB V and J templates and assembled into clonotypes. A clonotype was counted as expanded or contracted only if both edgeR and NoisET called the change significant, with noise models trained on biological replicates. edgeR calls used a false discovery rate-adjusted p below 0.01 and a log2 fold-change threshold of 1. As an exploratory analysis of dynamics, PCA with hierarchical clustering was applied to max-normalized trajectories of the 1000 most abundant clonotypes. Separately sequenced CD4+ and CD8+ repertoires were used to assign a CD4 or CD8 phenotype to each responding clone. In-frame beta chains were kept once TCRdb had trimmed the public reads at Q25 with fastp and called clones with MiXCR. Records with the same CDR3 protein are collapsed into one entry carrying the most frequent genes and DNA. The V and J calls, along with clone size, are taken from TCRdb and not from the paper's own processing. The sample table lists around 200,000 distinct CDR3 sequences, around 30% of them with a count of one. About an eighth of the sample rests with the top ten.

The V and J segments used are TRBV7-2 and TRBJ2-1, with 11 bases matching TRBD2. This sequence originates from an adult woman who had mild COVID-19 (a few samples of this study predate the infection). The sample titles of this study are shuffled in the database, so cell type and time point are left out; the donor was told from shared clones. Sequenced input: PBMCs or a T cell subset sorted from them (not recorded which). The nucleotide sequence is TGTGCCAGCAGCTCTACTAGCGGGGGCTCTTATGAGCAGTTCTTC. Translated, this is CASSSTSGGSYEQFF.